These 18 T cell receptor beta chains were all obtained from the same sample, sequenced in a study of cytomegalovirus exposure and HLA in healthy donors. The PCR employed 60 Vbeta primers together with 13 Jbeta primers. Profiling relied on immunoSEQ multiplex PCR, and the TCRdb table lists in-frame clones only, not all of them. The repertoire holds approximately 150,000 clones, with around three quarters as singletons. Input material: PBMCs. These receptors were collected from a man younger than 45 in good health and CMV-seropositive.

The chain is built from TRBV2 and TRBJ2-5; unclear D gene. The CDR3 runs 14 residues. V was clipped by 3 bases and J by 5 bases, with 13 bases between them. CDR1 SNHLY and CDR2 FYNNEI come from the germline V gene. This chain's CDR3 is CASSDLVPAETQYF. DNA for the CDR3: TGTGCCAGCAGTGATCTGGTCCCTGCGGAGACCCAGTACTTC. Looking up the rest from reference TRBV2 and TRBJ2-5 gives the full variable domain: EPEVTQTPSHQVTQMGQEVILRCVPISNHLYFYWYRQILGQKVEFLVSFYNNEISEKSEIFDDQFSVERPDGSNFTLKIRSTKLEDSAMYFCASSDLVPAETQYFGPGTRLLVL.

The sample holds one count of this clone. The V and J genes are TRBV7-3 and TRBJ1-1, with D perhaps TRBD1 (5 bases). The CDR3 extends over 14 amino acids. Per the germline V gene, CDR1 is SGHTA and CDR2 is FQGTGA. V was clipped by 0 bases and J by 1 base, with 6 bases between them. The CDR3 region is CASSLTDKNTEAFF. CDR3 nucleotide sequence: TGTGCCAGCAGCTTAACGGACAAGAACACTGAAGCTTTCTTT.

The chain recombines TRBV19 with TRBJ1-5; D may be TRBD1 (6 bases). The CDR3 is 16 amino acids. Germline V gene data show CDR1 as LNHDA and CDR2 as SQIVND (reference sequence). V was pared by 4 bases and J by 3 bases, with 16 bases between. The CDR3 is CASSKPGDNNNQPQHF. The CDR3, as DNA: TGTGCCAGTAGTAAACCCGGGGACAACAACAATCAGCCCCAGCATTTT.

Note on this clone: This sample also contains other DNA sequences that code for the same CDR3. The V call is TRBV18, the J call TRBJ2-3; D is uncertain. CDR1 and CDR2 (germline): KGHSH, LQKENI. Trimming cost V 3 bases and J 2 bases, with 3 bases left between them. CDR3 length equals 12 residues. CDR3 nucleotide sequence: TGTGCCAGCTCACCTTACACAGATACGCAGTATTTT. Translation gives CASSPYTDTQYF. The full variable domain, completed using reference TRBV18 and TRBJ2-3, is NAGVMQNPRHLVRRRGQEARLRCSPMKGHSHVYWYRQLPEEGLKFMVYLQKENIIDESGMPKERFSAEFPKEGPSILRIQQVVRGDSAAYFCASSPYTDTQYFGPGTRLTVL.

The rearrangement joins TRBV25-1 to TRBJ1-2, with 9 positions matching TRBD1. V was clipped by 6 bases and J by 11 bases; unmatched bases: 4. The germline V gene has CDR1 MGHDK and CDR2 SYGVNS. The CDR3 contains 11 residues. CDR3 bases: TGTGCCAGCAGGACAGGGGGGTTTTACACCTTC. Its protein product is CASRTGGFYTF.

The CDR3 coding sequence is TGTGCCAGCAGTTTAGGGACATCCTACGAGCAGTACTTC. Encoded protein: CASSLGTSYEQYF. The chain employs TRBV6-5 and TRBJ2-7; the D gene is possibly TRBD1 (6 bases). Germline CDR1 reads MNHEY; CDR2 reads SVGAGI. V dropped 4 bases and J dropped 1 base, with 8 bases sitting between them. This CDR3 is built from 13 residues.

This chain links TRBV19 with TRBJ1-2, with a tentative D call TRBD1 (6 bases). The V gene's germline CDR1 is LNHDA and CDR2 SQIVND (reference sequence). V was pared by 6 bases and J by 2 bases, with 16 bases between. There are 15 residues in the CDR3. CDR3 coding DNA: TGTGCCAGTAGCCTCTCCGGGACAAAAAACTATGGCTACACCTTC. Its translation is CASSLSGTKNYGYTF.

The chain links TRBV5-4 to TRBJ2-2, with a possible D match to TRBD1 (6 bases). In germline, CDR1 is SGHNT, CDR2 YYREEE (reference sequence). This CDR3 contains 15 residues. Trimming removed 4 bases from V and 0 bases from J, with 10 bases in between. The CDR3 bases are TGTGCCAGCAGCCTAGACAGGACGAACACCGGGGAGCTGTTTTTT. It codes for CASSLDRTNTGELFF.

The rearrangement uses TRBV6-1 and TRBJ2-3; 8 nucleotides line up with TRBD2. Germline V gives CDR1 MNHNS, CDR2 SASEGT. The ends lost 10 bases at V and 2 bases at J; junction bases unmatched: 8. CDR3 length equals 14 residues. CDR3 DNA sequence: TGTGCCACCAGATTAGCGGGGAACACAGATACGCAGTATTTT. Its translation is CATRLAGNTDTQYF.

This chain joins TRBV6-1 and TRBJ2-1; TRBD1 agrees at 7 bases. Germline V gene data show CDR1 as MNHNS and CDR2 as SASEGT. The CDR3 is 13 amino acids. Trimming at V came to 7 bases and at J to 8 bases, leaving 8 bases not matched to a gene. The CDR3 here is CASKAQGIYEQFF. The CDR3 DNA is TGTGCCAGCAAAGCACAGGGGATCTATGAGCAGTTCTTC.

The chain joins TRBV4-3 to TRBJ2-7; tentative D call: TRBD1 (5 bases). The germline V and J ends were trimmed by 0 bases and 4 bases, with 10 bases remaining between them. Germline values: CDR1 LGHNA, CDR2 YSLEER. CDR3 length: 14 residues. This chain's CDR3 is CASSQEPGWYEQYF. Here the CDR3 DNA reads TGCGCCAGCAGCCAAGAGCCAGGGTGGTACGAGCAGTACTTC.

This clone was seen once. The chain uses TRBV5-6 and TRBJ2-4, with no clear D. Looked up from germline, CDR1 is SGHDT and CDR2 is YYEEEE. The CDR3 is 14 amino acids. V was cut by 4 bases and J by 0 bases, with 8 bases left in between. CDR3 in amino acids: CASSVVLAKNIQYF. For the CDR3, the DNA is TGTGCCAGCAGCGTAGTTCTAGCCAAAAACATTCAGTACTTC.

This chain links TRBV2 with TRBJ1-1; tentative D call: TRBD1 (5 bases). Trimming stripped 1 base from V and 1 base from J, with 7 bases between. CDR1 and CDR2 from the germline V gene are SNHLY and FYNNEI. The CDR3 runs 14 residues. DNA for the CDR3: TGTGCCAGCAGTGAAGGGGGGGGGAACACTGAAGCTTTCTTT. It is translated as CASSEGGGNTEAFF.

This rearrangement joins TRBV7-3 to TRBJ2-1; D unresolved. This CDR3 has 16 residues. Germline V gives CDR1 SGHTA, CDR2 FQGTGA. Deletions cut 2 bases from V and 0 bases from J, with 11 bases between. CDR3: CASSLVAFDSYNEQFF. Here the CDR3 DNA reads TGTGCCAGCAGCTTAGTAGCCTTTGACTCCTACAATGAGCAGTTCTTC.

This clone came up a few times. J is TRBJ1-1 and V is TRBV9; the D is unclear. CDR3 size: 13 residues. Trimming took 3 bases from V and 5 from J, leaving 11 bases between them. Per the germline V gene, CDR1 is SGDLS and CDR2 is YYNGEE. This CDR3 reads CASSAFGETEAFF. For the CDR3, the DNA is TGTGCCAGCAGCGCATTCGGGGAAACTGAAGCTTTCTTT.

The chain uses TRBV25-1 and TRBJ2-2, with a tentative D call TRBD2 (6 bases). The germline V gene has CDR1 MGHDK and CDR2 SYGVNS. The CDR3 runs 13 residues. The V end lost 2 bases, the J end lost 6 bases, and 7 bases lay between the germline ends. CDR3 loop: CASSEGTPGELFF. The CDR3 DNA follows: TGTGCCAGCAGTGAAGGGACTCCCGGGGAGCTGTTTTTT.

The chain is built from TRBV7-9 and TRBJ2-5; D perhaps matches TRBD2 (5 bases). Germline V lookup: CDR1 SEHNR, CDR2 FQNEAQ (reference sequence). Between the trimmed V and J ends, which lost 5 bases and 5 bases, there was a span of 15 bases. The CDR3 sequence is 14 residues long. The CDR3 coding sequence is TGTGCCAGCAGCCCTAGGAGGCTCGGGGAGACCCAGTACTTC. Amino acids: CASSPRRLGETQYF.

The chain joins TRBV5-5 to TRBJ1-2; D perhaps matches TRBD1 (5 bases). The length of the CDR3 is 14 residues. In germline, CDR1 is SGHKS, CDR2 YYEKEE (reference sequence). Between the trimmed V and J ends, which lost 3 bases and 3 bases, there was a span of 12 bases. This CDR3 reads CASSSGTLDYGYTF. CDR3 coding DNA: TGTGCCAGCAGCTCGGGGACTTTAGACTATGGCTACACCTTC.